This T cell receptor (beta chain) is from a study of T cells expressing NK-cell markers. The wider study: The eight sequenced donors comprised seven who were HCMV-seropositive and one who was seronegative. Study observations and caveats: Dominant NKG2C+ clonotypes in a handful of donors made up roughly 1.0-7.0% of CD8+ T cells.

CDR3 length: 16 residues. CDR1 and CDR2 (germline): SGHRS, YFSETQ. The authors made TCR beta cDNA libraries by 5'RACE template switching. This switching added a universal primer site and UMIs. TCRdb reprocessed the 5' RACE reads and reports one entry per CDR3 protein, with no DNA. The sample is made up of about 460,000 distinct CDR3 sequences, and the top ten hold under 1.5% of it. A note on this clonotype: Its antigen is unidentified.

This sequence originates from a woman aged 45-60 years in good health. V usage is TRBV5-1 and J usage is TRBJ2-5; TCRdb's assignment of TRBD2 cannot be checked, as there is no DNA. The source material was blood T cells: a sorted CD56 or NKG2C T cell subset, CD4+ or CD8+ T cells, or bulk PBMC T cells (not recorded which). Here the CDR3 reads CASSLSPSGDQETQYF.